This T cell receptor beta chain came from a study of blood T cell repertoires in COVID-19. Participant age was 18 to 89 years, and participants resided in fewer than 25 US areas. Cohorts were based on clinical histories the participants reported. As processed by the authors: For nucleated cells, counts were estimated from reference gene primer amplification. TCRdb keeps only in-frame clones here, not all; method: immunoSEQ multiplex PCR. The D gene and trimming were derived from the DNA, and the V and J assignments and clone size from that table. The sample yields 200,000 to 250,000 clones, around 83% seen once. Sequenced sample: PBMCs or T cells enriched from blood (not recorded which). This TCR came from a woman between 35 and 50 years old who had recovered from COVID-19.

Here the CDR3 reads CASSKGTGGVYGYTF. The CDR3 DNA reads TGTGCCAGCAGCAAAGGGACAGGGGGCGTTTATGGCTACACCTTC. This rearrangement joins TRBV7-2 to TRBJ1-2; 12 nucleotides match TRBD1. J lost 5 bases, V lost 5 bases, and 6 bases had no gene match. This CDR3 is built from 15 residues. Germline CDR1 is SGHTA and CDR2 is FQGNSA.